This T cell receptor (beta chain) was obtained from a study of OX40 agonist ivuxolimab in advanced cancers. V shed 7 bases and J 6 bases; nucleotides not matched to a gene: 12. Germline loops: CDR1 SNHLY, CDR2 FYNNEI. The CDR3 loop spans 16 amino acids. Only in-frame clones appear in the TCRdb table, and some are missing; sequencing was by immunoSEQ multiplex PCR. The table lists under 65,000 clones, 70% to 90% of them singletons. The rearrangement links TRBV2 to TRBJ1-5, with 10 nucleotides matching TRBD1. This receptor was identified in an adult with an advanced solid tumor such as melanoma, head and neck, liver or kidney cancer. This specimen was CD4+ or CD8+ T cells sorted from blood, taken in a trial of the OX40 agonist ivuxolimab. CDR3 nucleotide sequence: TGTGCCAGCATCAAACCGGGACAGGGGACGAGTCAGCCCCAGCATTTT. Protein product: CASIKPGQGTSQPQHF.